A single sample is the source of the 6 T cell receptor beta chains below, sequenced in a study of CD8 T cells in ankylosing spondylitis. TCRdb analysed the 5' RACE reads with MiXCR anew, one entry per CDR3 protein. The repertoire includes 200,000 to 300,000 distinct CDR3 sequences, about 9.1% of them detected once, and 6.5% to 7% sits in the top ten. Sequencing was done on a sample of blood, either unsorted or a sorted T cell fraction (not recorded which). The receptors were sampled from a male donor with ankylosing spondylitis or in good health (not recorded which).

This clonotype has at least ten counts. V gene TRBV4-2 combines with J gene TRBJ2-1; D call uncertain. Per the germline V gene, CDR1 is LGHNA and CDR2 is YNFKEQ. CDR3 length: 14 amino acids. Trimming left V 0 bases short and J 8 bases short, with 11 bases between. The CDR3 DNA sequence: TGTGCCAGCAGCCAAGAACAAGGGCCCTATGAGCAGTTCTTC. It translates to CASSQEQGPYEQFF.

There are many counts of this clonotype. The chain recombines TRBV10-3 with TRBJ1-5; perhaps TRBD1 as D (5 bases). V gave up 6 bases and J gave up 0 bases, with 6 bases separating them. CDR3 length equals 13 residues. Germline V gene sequence: CDR1 ENHRY, CDR2 SYGVKD. The CDR3 DNA sequence: TGTGCCATCAGAGGGGATAGCAATCAGCCCCAGCATTTT. Its translation: CAIRGDSNQPQHF.

This clonotype has at least ten counts. The chain recombines TRBV18 with TRBJ2-1; the D gene could be TRBD1 or TRBD2 (5 bases each). This CDR3 has 13 amino acids. CDR1 and CDR2 (germline): KGHSH, LQKENI. The V gene lost 3 bases and the J gene lost 7 bases, with 10 bases spanning the gap. Written as DNA, the CDR3 is TGTGCCAGCTCACCGGTGGGACGGAATGAGCAGTTCTTC. This encodes CASSPVGRNEQFF.

The sample holds a few counts of this clonotype. The chain is built from TRBV5-1 and TRBJ2-7; D is tentatively TRBD1 or TRBD2 (5 bases each). Between the trimmed V and J ends, which lost 1 base and 3 bases, there was a span of 11 bases. The CDR3 has 14 amino acids. From germline, CDR1 is SGHRS and CDR2 YFSETQ. The CDR3 region has the DNA TGCGCCAGCAGCTTGAACCGGGACGGCTACGAGCAGTACTTC. Amino acid sequence: CASSLNRDGYEQYF.

This clonotype was observed at least ten times. This chain links TRBV7-2 with TRBJ2-1, with 11 bases fitting TRBD2. The germline CDR1 and CDR2 sequences are SGHTA and FQGNSA. CDR3 size: 15 residues. The trim removed 2 bases at V and 6 bases at J, leaving 3 bases unmatched. DNA of the CDR3: TGTGCCAGCAGCTTACTAGCGGGGGGCCCCAATGAGCAGTTCTTC. It specifies CASSLLAGGPNEQFF.

This clonotype was seen repeatedly, ten times or more. V usage is TRBV7-2 and J usage is TRBJ2-7, with D uncertain. The CDR3 is 13 residues long. The ends were cut back, 3 bases at V and 2 bases at J, with 8 bases in the middle. Looked up from germline, CDR1 is SGHTA and CDR2 is FQGNSA. CDR3 sequence: CASSFDRTYEQYF. The CDR3 region has the DNA TGTGCCAGCAGCTTTGACCGTACCTACGAGCAGTACTTC.